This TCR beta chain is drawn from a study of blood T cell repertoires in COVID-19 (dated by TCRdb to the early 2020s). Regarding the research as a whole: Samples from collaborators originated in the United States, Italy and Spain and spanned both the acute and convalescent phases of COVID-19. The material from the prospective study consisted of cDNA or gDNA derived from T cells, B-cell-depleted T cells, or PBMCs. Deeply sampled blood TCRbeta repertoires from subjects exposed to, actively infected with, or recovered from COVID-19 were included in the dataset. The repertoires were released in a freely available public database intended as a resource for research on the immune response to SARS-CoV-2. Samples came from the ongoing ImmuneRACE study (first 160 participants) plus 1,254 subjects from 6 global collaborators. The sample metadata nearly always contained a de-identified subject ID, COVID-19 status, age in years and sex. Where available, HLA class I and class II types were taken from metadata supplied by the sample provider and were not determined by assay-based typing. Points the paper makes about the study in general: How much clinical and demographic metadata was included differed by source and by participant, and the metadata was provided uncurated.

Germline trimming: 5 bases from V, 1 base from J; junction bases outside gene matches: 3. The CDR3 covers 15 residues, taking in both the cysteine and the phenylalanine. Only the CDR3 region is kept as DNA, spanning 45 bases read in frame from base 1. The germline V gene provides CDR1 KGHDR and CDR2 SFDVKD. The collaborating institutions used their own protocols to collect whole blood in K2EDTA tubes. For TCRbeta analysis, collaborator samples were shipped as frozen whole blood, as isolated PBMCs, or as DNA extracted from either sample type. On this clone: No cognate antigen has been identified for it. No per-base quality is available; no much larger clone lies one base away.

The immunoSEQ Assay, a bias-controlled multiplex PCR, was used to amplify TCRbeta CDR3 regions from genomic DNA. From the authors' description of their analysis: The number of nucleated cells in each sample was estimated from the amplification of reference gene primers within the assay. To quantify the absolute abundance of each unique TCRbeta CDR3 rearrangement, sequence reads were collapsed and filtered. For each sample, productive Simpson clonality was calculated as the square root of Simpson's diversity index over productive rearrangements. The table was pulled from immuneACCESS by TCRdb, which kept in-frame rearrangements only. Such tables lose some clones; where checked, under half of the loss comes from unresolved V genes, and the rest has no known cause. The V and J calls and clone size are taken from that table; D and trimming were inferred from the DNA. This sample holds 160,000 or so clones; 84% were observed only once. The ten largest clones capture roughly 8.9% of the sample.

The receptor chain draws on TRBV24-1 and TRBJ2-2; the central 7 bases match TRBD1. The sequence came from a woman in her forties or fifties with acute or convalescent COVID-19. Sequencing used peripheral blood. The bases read TGTGCCACCAGTGGGCGGACAGGGAACACCGGGGAGCTGTTTTTT. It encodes CATSGRTGNTGELFF.